The present T cell receptor (beta chain) was sequenced within a study of regulatory T cells in long-lasting Graves disease. The sample holds many counts of this clonotype. Its antigen is not known. Study-wide results and caveats: Repertoires from persistent disease leaned toward TRBV28, TRBJ1-2 and TRBJ2-5. Persistent Graves' patients showed reduced TCR diversity versus newly diagnosed patients. Among persistent patients, a larger number of public clonotypes were shared (about 3,000) than among newly diagnosed patients (roughly 1,000). Peripheral blood, not thyroid tissue, was the sole material studied.

Building the TCR beta libraries relied on iRepertoire HTBI primers, and CDR3 regions underwent Arm-PCR. MiXCR, run by TCRdb on the multiplex PCR reads, gives a single entry per CDR3 protein. Seen here are a few hundred thousand distinct CDR3 sequences, 18% observed once, and the top ten hold around 20%. The CDR3 is 17 amino acids. Trimming took 8 bases from V and 8 from J; bases not matched to a gene: 12. The sample's time point: newly diagnosed GD, antithyroid drugs for less than 3 months. Isolated PBMC RNA provided the starting material for the TCR library. The sequenced sample was peripheral blood mononuclear cells (PBMCs), obtained at new diagnosis, from a patient treated with antithyroid drugs. This rearrangement joins TRBV12-3 or TRBV12-4 to TRBJ2-1; 16 nucleotides line up with TRBD2. The TCR was taken from a female donor with Graves disease. CDR3 in DNA: TGTGCCAGCCTCGCCGGGACTAGCGGGAGGGCCCCGGATGAGCAGTTCTTC. Its protein is CASLAGTSGRAPDEQFF.